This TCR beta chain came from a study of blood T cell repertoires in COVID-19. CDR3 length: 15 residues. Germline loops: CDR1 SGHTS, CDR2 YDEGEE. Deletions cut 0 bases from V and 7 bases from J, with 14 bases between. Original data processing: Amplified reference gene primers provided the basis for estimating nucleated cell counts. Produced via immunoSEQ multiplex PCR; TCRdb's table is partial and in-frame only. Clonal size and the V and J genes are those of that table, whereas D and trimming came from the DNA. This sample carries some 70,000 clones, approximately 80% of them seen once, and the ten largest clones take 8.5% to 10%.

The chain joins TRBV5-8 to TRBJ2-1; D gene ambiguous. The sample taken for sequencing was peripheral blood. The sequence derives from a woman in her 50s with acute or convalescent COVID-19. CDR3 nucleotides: TGTGCCAGCAGCTTGGCCAATCAGGTTGGAAATGAGCAGTTCTTC. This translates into CASSLANQVGNEQFF. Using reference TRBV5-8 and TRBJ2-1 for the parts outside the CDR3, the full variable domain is EAGVTQSPTHLIKTRGQQATLRCSPISGHTSVYWYQQALGLGLQFLLWYDEGEERNRGNFPPRFSGRQFPNYSSELNVNALELEDSALYLCASSLANQVGNEQFFGPGTRLTVL.